Listed here is a single T cell receptor beta chain. Its antigen is undetermined. Preparation of the TCRbeta library was carried out with unique molecular identifiers. TCRdb ran MiXCR on the PCR reads and lists one entry per CDR3 protein. The sample contains 250,000 to 300,000 distinct CDR3 sequences, 7.5% to 9% of which appear only once. The sample comes from a study of T-cell reconstitution after alpha-beta-depleted transplantation in children. Study findings and constraints: Alpha-beta T cells present about two months after transplant were reported to originate from several hundred expanded graft clones. Certain patients had high TCRbeta diversity at day 60, and it came from recipient T cells and thymic progenitors that survived. T-cell numbers and diversity, one year after transplant, stemmed largely from T cells that were newly produced.

Germline CDR1 and CDR2: DFQATT and SNEGSKA (reference sequence). The CDR3 runs to 12 residues. The V end was cut by 8 bases, the J end by 3 bases, with 13 bases between. This clonotype originated in a female patient aged 2-10 years who had a stem cell transplant for Fanconi anemia, so the T cells may come from the graft donor. This chain connects TRBV20-1 to TRBJ1-1; D call uncertain. The sequences come from peripheral blood, collected 360 days after TCRalphabeta/CD19-depleted stem cell transplant. CDR3: CSLHGRYTEAFF. CDR3 nucleotide sequence: TGCAGTCTCCATGGTCGGTACACTGAAGCTTTCTTT.